These T cell receptor beta chains were read from a single sample in a study of blood T cells in healthy people across ages. One entry per CDR3 protein results from TCRdb running MiXCR on the 5' RACE reads. The table has around 1.5 million distinct CDR3 sequences, 42% seen once; the top ten hold under 8%. Sequenced input: blood. The receptors were gathered from a woman under 30 in good health. Both conserved end residues are part of each CDR3. Fields, in order: D gene, V gene, CDR3 protein. D genes are given only for firm matches.

>.|TRBV7-2
CASSLRRPSPETQYF
>.|TRBV11-2
CASSPKLGDEQYF
>.|TRBV2
CASSVAGSEQYF
>.|TRBV4-1
CASRARMDSPYLALYEQYF
>.|TRBV6-2/TRBV6-3
CASARPWQETQYF
>.|TRBV18
CASSPRTGRSSYEQYF
>TRBD2|TRBV5-1
CASSSTTSKGSGELFF
>.|TRBV6-4
CASRLEGFSTDTQYF
>TRBD1|TRBV12-3/TRBV12-4
CASVQGAGEQYF
>TRBD1|TRBV9
CASSDHRTGWNSPLHF
>TRBD2|TRBV9
CATGGGLGEQFF
>TRBD1|TRBV12-3/TRBV12-4
CASSPTGAKLFF
>TRBD2|TRBV5-4
CASSLGELAGEPRSYNEQFF
>.|TRBV4-2
CASNQDAWVSYNEQFF
>TRBD1|TRBV3-1
CASSVRGTVRTNEKLFF
>.|TRBV19
CASSIIGYQLSGANVLTF
>.|TRBV20-1
CSARDGQGSTEAFF
>.|TRBV15
CATSTPPGPEAFF
>.|TRBV10-3
CAISPGGSLGYGYTF
>TRBD2|TRBV6-6
CASSYSSGGGGEQFF
>.|TRBV29-1
CSVEDGAPYEQYF
>.|TRBV18
CASSVGGKDQPQHF
>.|TRBV20-1
CSAPRGLAKNIQYF
>TRBD2|TRBV6-1
CASNSEREAPYEQYF
>.|TRBV11-2
CASSLVPTEQYF
>TRBD2|TRBV11-2
CAGGSGHTDTQYF
>TRBD1|TRBV4-1
CASSQGDRVPPQHF
>.|TRBV3-1
CASSQTSYETQYF
>TRBD1|TRBV9
CASSAKFTGGRSPLHF
>.|TRBV5-1
CASSLARDGRYGYTF
>.|TRBV7-2
CASSFSADGYTF
>TRBD2|TRBV20-1
CSARDPAGDSYEQYF
>.|TRBV2
CASSGYRGTDTQYF